Presented here are 13 T cell receptor beta chains from one specimen sequenced in a study of T cell repertoires in cytomegalovirus infection. Which antigens these TCRs recognize remains unknown. A single record per CDR3 protein comes from TCRdb applying MiXCR to the reads. The table shows about 830,000 distinct CDR3 sequences, with about 33% occurring only once. Sample: cultured CD8+ T cells from PBMCs, taken from culture after CMV antigen stimulation. These receptor sequences come from a human donor in good health (CMV status not recorded). Some clones in this sample may be carry-over from other donors' samples.

The chain carries TRBV6-5 and TRBJ2-6; perhaps D is TRBD1 or TRBD2 (5 bases each). The CDR3 is 16 residues long. Germline V gene sequence: CDR1 MNHEY, CDR2 SVGAGI. V lost 4 bases and J lost 1, with 11 bases in between. CDR3 sequence: CASSWGWGSGANVLTF. CDR3 DNA sequence: TGTGCCAGCAGTTGGGGTTGGGGGTCTGGGGCCAACGTCCTGACTTTC.

V gene TRBV7-9 combines with J gene TRBJ1-5, with D perhaps matching TRBD1 (5 bases). Trimming stripped 4 bases from V and 3 bases from J, with 10 bases between. The CDR3 sequence is 14 residues long. Germline V CDR1 and CDR2: SEHNR, FQNEAQ (reference sequence). Here the CDR3 DNA reads TGTGCCAGCAGCTCTGGACAACACAATCAGCCCCAGCATTTT. This translates into CASSSGQHNQPQHF.

In its sample, this clonotype was seen many times. The CDR3 sequence: CASSLEGLENIQYF. CDR3 nucleotides: TGTGCCAGCAGCTTAGAGGGGTTAGAAAACATTCAGTACTTC. The chain couples TRBV7-8 to TRBJ2-4, with a tentative D call TRBD1 (5 bases). The CDR3 consists of 14 residues. CDR1 and CDR2 (germline): SGHVS, FQNEAQ. The ends were cut back, 1 base at V and 5 bases at J, with 9 bases in the middle.

The gene calls are TRBV6-1 and TRBJ2-1, with 9 bases matching TRBD2. J was trimmed by 9 bases and V by 0 bases; bases with no gene match: 6. Germline CDR1 is MNHNS and CDR2 is SASEGT. The CDR3 loop spans 15 amino acids. The CDR3 protein is CASSEAVAGGREQFF. In nucleotides, the CDR3 is TGTGCCAGCAGTGAAGCTGTCGCGGGGGGGCGTGAGCAGTTCTTC.

This chain connects TRBV19 to TRBJ1-2; 8 nucleotides agree with TRBD1. The CDR3 has 15 residues. CDR1 LNHDA and CDR2 SQIVND come from the germline V gene (reference sequence). V was pared by 2 bases and J by 6 bases, with 8 bases of the junction left unmatched. CDR3 sequence reads: CASSIMSGGEDGYTF. The CDR3, as DNA: TGTGCCAGTAGTATAATGTCAGGGGGCGAGGATGGCTACACCTTC. Looking up the rest from reference TRBV19 and TRBJ1-2 gives the full variable domain: DGGITQSPKYLFRKEGQNVTLSCEQNLNHDAMYWYRQDPGQGLRLIYYSQIVNDFQKGDIAEGYSVSREKKESFPLTVTSAQKNPTAFYLCASSIMSGGEDGYTFGSGTRLTVV.

The rearrangement joins TRBV6-2 or TRBV6-3 to TRBJ2-4; D might be TRBD1 (5 bases). CDR1 and CDR2 from the germline V gene are MNHEY and SVGEGT. This CDR3 has 15 amino acids. The ends were cut back, 5 bases at V and 0 bases at J, with 11 bases in the middle. The chain's CDR3 is CASSTRTQAKNIQYF. The CDR3 DNA reads TGTGCCAGCAGTACCCGGACACAAGCCAAAAACATTCAGTACTTC.

CDR3 loop: CATAETGKDTQYF. The CDR3 DNA is TGTGCCACCGCGGAGACAGGGAAAGATACGCAGTATTTT. This chain joins TRBV15 and TRBJ2-3; 7 nucleotides match TRBD1. The J segment lost 5 bases and the V segment lost 8 bases, leaving 7 bases of the junction unmatched. The CDR3 has 13 amino acids. CDR1 and CDR2 from the germline V gene are LNHNV and YYDKDF (reference sequence).

This chain uses TRBV5-4 with TRBJ2-1; possible D gene TRBD2, 5 bases. The CDR3 extends over 15 amino acids. The V gene's germline CDR1 is SGHNT and CDR2 YYREEE (reference sequence). V gave up 0 bases and J gave up 5 bases, with 12 bases separating them. This chain's CDR3 is CASSLVEGSHNEQFF. In DNA form, the CDR3 reads TGTGCCAGCAGCTTGGTCGAGGGCTCTCACAATGAGCAGTTCTTC.

The rearrangement uses TRBV5-4 and TRBJ2-1; D could derive from TRBD1 or TRBD2 (5 bases each). With 7 bases removed from V and 10 bases from J, the gap between germline ends came to 21 bases. Germline-derived CDR1 and CDR2 are SGHNT and YYREEE (reference sequence). The CDR3 is made up of 14 amino acids. CDR3 sequence reads: CASGGTGGMGEQFF. For the CDR3, the DNA is TGTGCCAGCGGGGGAACTGGTGGCATGGGGGAGCAGTTCTTC.

This clonotype has a handful of counts. The chain carries TRBV12-3 or TRBV12-4 and TRBJ1-6, with D possibly being TRBD1 (5 bases). CDR3 length: 18 amino acids. The ends were cut back, 3 bases at V and 0 bases at J, with 15 bases in the middle. The CDR3 nucleotides are TGTGCCAGCAGTTTCAACCGGGACGAGAGCTCCTATAATTCACCCCTCCACTTT. Translating it yields CASSFNRDESSYNSPLHF.

This chain uses TRBV2 with TRBJ2-5; possibly TRBD1 for D (6 bases). Germline CDR1 SNHLY, CDR2 FYNNEI. There are 13 residues in the CDR3. Trimming took 10 bases from V and 3 from J, leaving 15 bases between them. The CDR3 sequence: CATAGDRKETQYF. The CDR3 nucleotides are TGTGCCACAGCCGGCGACAGGAAAGAGACCCAGTACTTC.

Regarding this clonotype: This may come from a read error, since a much larger clone is one base off. V usage is TRBV7-4 and J usage is TRBJ2-3, with D possibly being TRBD2 (7 bases). CDR3 length: 13 residues. Germline loops: CDR1 SGHVT, CDR2 SQSDAQ. In DNA, the CDR3 is TGTGTCGTGGGGGGGGCCCCCCGAGATACGCAGTATTTT. It codes for CVVGGAPRDTQYF.

The chain is built from TRBV6-5 and TRBJ2-2; D is unresolved. V lost 6 bases and J lost 0, with 5 bases in between. The CDR3 sequence is 13 residues long. CDR1 is MNHEY, CDR2 SVGAGI, per germline. Here the CDR3 reads CASRPSNTGELFF. The CDR3 DNA follows: TGTGCCAGCAGGCCCTCGAACACCGGGGAGCTGTTTTTT.